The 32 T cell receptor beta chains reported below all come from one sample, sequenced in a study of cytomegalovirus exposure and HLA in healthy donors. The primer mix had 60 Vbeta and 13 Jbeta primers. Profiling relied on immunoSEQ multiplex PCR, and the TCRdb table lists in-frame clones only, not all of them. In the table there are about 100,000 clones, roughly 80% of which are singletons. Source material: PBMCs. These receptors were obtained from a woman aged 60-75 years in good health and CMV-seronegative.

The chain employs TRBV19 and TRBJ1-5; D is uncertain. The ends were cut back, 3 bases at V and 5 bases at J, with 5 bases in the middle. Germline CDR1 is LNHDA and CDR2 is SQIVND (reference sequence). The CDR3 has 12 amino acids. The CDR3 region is CASSISDQPQHF. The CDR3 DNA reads TGTGCCAGTAGTATTTCGGATCAGCCCCAGCATTTT. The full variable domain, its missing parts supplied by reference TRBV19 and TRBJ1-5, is DGGITQSPKYLFRKEGQNVTLSCEQNLNHDAMYWYRQDPGQGLRLIYYSQIVNDFQKGDIAEGYSVSREKKESFPLTVTSAQKNPTAFYLCASSISDQPQHFGDGTRLSIL.

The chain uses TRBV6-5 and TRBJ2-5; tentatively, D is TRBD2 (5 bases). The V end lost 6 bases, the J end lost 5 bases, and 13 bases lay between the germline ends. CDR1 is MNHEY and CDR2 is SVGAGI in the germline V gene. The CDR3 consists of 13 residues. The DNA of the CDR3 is TGTGCCAGCAGCCGCACTAGGACGGAGACCCAGTACTTC. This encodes CASSRTRTETQYF.

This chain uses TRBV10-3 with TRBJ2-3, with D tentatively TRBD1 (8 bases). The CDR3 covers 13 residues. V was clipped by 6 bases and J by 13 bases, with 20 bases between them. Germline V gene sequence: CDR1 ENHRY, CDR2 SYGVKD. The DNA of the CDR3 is TGTGCCATCAGGGCCCAGGGGGCGGGAGATGAGTATTTT. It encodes CAIRAQGAGDEYF.

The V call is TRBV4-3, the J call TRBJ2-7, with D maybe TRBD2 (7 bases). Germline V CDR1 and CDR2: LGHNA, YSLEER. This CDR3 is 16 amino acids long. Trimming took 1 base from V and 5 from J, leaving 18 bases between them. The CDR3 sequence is CASSQVGFGGLHEQYF. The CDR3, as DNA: TGCGCCAGCAGCCAAGTGGGTTTCGGGGGGCTCCACGAGCAGTACTTC.

The CDR3 protein is CASRPGGTLETQYF. The CDR3 DNA reads TGTGCCAGCAGACCGGGGGGGACACTAGAGACCCAGTACTTC. The chain employs TRBV7-2 and TRBJ2-5; the match to TRBD2 covers 8 bases. From germline, CDR1 is SGHTA and CDR2 FQGNSA. The V segment lost 6 bases and the J segment 4 bases; nucleotides outside the gene matches: 7. This CDR3 contains 14 residues.

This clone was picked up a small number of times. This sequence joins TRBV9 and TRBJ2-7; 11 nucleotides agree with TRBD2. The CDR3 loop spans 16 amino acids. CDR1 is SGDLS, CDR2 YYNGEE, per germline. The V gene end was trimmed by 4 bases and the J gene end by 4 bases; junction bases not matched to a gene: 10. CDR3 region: CASSPQPGLAEYEQYF. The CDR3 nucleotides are TGTGCCAGCAGCCCCCAACCGGGACTAGCGGAATACGAGCAGTACTTC. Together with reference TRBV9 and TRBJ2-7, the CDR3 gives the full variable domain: DSGVTQTPKHLITATGQRVTLRCSPRSGDLSVYWYQQSLDQGLQFLIQYYNGEERAKGNILERFSAQQFPDLHSELNLSSLELGDSALYFCASSPQPGLAEYEQYFGPGTRLTVT.

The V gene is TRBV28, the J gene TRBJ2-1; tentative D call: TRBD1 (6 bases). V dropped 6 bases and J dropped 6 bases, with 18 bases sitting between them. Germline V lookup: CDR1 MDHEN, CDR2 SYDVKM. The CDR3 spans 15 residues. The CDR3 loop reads CASSPGPDRSNEQFF. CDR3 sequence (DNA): TGTGCCAGCAGCCCTGGACCCGACAGGAGCAATGAGCAGTTCTTC.

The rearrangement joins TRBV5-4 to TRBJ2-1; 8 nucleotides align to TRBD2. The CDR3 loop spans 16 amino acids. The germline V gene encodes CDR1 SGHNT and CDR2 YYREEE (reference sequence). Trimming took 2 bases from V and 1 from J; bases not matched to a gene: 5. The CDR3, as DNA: TGTGCCAGCAGCTTTAGAAGCGGGAGATCCTACAATGAGCAGTTCTTC. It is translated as CASSFRSGRSYNEQFF. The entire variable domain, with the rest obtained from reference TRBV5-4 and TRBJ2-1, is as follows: ETGVTQSPTHLIKTRGQQVTLRCSSQSGHNTVSWYQQALGQGPQFIFQYYREEENGRGNFPPRFSGLQFPNYSSELNVNALELDDSALYLCASSFRSGRSYNEQFFGPGTRLTVL.

The CDR3 bases are TGTGCCAGCAGCTTAGTTAGCGGGAGTGGGTATGAGCAGTTCTTC. Amino acids: CASSLVSGSGYEQFF. The V call is TRBV7-2, the J call TRBJ2-1; 9 positions match TRBD2. Trimming at V came to 1 base and at J to 8 bases, leaving 6 bases not matched to a gene. Germline CDR1 and CDR2: SGHTA and FQGNSA. The CDR3 is made up of 15 amino acids.

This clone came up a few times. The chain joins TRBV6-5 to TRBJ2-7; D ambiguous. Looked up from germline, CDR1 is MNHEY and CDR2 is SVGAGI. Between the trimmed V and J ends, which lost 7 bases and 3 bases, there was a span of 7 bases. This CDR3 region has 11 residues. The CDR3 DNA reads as TGTGCCAGCAAGAGGAGCTACGAGCAGTACTTC. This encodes CASKRSYEQYF.

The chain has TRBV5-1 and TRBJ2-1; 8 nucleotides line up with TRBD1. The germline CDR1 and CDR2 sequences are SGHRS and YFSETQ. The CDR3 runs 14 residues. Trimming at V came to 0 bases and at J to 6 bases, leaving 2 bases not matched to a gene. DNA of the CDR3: TGCGCCAGCAGCTTGGGGACAGGGAGCAATGAGCAGTTCTTC. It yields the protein CASSLGTGSNEQFF.

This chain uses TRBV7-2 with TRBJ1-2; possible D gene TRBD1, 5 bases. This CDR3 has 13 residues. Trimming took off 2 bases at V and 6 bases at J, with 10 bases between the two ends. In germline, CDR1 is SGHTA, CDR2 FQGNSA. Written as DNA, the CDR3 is TGTGCCAGCAGCTTAAGGAGGGGTGATGGCTACACCTTC. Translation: CASSLRRGDGYTF.

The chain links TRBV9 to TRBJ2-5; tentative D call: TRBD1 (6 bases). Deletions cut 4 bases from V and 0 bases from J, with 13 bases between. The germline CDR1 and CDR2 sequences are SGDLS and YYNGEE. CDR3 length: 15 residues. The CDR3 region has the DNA TGTGCCAGCAGCATCCGGGACATTGACCAAGAGACCCAGTACTTC. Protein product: CASSIRDIDQETQYF.

The CDR3 DNA is TGCGCCAGCAGCCAAGCTCTAGCGGGAGGGGATCCGGAGCTGTTTTTT. Residues: CASSQALAGGDPELFF. The rearrangement links TRBV4-1 to TRBJ2-2; 12 bases match TRBD2. The CDR3 length is 16 residues. Germline V CDR1 and CDR2: MGHRA, YSYEKL. V shed 1 base, J shed 10 bases, and the junction held 7 bases outside the gene matches.

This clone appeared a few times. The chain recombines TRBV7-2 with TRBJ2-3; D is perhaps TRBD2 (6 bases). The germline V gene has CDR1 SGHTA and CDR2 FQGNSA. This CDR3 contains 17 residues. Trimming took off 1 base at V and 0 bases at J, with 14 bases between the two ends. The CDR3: CASSLGRGLPSTDTQYF. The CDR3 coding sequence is TGTGCCAGCAGCTTAGGTCGGGGGTTACCTAGCACAGATACGCAGTATTTT.

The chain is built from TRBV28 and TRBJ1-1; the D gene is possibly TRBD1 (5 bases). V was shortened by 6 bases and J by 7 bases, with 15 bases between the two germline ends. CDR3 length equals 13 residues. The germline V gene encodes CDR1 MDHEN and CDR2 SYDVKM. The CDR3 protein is CASSLTAWGEAFF. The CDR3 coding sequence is TGTGCCAGCAGCTTGACAGCTTGGGGTGAAGCTTTCTTT.

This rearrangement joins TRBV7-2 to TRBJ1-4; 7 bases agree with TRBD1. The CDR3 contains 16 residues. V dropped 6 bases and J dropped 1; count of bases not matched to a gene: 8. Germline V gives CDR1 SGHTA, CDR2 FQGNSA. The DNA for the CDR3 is TGTGCCAGCAGTTTCGACAGGGATTTAACTAATGAAAAACTGTTTTTT. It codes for CASSFDRDLTNEKLFF.

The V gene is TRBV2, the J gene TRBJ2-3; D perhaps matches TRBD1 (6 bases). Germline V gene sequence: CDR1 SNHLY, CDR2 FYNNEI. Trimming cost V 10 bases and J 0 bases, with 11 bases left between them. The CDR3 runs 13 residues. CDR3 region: CANGQPSTDTQYF. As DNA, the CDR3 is TGTGCCAACGGACAGCCCAGCACAGATACGCAGTATTTT.

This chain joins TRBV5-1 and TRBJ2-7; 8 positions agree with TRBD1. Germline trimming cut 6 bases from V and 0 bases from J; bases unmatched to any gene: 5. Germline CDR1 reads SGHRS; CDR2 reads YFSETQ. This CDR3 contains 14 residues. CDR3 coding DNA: TGCGCCAGCAAGGGCACAGGGGGCTCCTACGAGCAGTACTTC. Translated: CASKGTGGSYEQYF.

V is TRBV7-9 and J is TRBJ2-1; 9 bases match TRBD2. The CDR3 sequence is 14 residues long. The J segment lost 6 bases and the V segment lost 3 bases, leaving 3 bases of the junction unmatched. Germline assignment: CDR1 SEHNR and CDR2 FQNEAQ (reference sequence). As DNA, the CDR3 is TGTGCCAGCAGCTTGGGACTAGCTGGCAATGAGCAGTTCTTC. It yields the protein CASSLGLAGNEQFF.

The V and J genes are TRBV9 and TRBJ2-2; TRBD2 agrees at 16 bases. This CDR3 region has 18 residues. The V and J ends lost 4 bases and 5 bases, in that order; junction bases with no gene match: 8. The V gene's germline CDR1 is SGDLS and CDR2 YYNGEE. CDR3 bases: TGTGCCAGCAGCAAGGGACTAGCGGGAGGGCCGGTAACCGGGGAGCTGTTTTTT. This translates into CASSKGLAGGPVTGELFF.

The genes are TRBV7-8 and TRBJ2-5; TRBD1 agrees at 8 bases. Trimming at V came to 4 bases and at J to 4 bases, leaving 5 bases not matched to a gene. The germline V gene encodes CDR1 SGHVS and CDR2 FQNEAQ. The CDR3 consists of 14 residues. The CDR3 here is CASSSQTGAETQYF. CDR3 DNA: TGTGCCAGCAGCTCCCAGACAGGGGCAGAGACCCAGTACTTC.

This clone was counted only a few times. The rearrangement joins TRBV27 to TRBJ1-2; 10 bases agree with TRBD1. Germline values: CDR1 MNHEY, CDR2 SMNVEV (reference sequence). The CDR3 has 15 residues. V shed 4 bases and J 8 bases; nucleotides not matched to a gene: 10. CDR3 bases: TGTGCCAGCAGTTCAACCGGGACAGGGGTTGTGGGCTACACCTTC. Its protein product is CASSSTGTGVVGYTF.

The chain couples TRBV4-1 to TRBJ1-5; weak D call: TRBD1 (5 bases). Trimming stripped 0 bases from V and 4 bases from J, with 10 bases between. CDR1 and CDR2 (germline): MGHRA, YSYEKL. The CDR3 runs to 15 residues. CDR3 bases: TGCGCCAGCAGCCAAGAGCCCGGGGGGAATCAGCCCCAGCATTTT. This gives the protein CASSQEPGGNQPQHF.

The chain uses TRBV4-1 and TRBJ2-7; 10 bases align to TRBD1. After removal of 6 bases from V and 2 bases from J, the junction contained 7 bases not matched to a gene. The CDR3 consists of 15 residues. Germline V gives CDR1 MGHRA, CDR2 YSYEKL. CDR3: CASRKTGQGTYEQYF. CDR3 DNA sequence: TGCGCCAGCAGAAAAACGGGACAGGGGACCTACGAGCAGTACTTC.

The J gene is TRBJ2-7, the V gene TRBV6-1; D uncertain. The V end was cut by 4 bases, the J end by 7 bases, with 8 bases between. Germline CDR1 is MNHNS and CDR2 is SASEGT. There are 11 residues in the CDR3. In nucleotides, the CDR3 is TGTGCCAGCAGTGGACAAATAGAGCAGTACTTC. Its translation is CASSGQIEQYF.

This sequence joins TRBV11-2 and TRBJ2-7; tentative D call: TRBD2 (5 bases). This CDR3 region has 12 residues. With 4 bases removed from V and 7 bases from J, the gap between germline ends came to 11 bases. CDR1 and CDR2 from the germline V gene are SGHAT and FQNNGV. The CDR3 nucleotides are TGTGCCAGCAGCTCCGGGGATTGGGAGCAGTACTTC. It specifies CASSSGDWEQYF.

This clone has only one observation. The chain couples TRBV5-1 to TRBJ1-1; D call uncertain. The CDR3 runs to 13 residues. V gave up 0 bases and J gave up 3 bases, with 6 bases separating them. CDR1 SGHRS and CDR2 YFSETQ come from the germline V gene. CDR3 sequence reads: CASSLASDTEAFF. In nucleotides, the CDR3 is TGCGCCAGCAGCTTGGCGTCGGACACTGAAGCTTTCTTT.

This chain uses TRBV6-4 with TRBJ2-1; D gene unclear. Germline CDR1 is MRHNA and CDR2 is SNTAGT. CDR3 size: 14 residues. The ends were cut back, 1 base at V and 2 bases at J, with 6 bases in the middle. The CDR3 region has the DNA TGTGCCAGCAGTGACTGGAGCCCCTACAATGAGCAGTTCTTC. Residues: CASSDWSPYNEQFF.

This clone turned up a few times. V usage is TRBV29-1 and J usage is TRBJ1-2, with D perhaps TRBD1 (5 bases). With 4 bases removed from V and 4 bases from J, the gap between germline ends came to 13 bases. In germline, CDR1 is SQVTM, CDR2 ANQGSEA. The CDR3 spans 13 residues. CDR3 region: CSVVDSSAYGYTF. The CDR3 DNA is TGCAGCGTTGTTGACAGCTCGGCCTATGGCTACACCTTC.

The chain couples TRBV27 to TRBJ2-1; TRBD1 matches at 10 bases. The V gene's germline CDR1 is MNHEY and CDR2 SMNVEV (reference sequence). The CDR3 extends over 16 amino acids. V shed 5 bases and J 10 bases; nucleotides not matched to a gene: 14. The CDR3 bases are TGTGCCAGCAGTCCCCTCGGGACAGGGGAAACCGGGGAGCAGTTCTTC. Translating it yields CASSPLGTGETGEQFF.

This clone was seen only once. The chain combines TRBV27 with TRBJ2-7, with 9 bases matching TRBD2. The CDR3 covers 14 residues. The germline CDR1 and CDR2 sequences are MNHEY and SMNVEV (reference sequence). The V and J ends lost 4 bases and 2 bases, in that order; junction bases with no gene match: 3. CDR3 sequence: CASSSRLAAYEQYF. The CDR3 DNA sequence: TGTGCCAGCAGTTCCAGACTAGCGGCCTACGAGCAGTACTTC.